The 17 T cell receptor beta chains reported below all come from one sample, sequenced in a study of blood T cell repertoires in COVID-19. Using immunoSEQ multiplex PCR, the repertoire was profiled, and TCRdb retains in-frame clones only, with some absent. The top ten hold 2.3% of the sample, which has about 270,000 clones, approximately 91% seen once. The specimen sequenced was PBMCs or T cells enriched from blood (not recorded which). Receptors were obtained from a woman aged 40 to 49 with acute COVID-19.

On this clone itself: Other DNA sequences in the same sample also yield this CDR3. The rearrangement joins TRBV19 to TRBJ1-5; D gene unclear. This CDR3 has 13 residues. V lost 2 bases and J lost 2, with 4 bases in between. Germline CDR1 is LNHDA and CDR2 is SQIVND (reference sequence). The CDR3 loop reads CASSIRGNQPQHF. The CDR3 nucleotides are TGTGCCAGTAGTATAAGAGGCAATCAGCCCCAGCATTTT. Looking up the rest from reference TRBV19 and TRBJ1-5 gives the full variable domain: DGGITQSPKYLFRKEGQNVTLSCEQNLNHDAMYWYRQDPGQGLRLIYYSQIVNDFQKGDIAEGYSVSREKKESFPLTVTSAQKNPTAFYLCASSIRGNQPQHFGDGTRLSIL.

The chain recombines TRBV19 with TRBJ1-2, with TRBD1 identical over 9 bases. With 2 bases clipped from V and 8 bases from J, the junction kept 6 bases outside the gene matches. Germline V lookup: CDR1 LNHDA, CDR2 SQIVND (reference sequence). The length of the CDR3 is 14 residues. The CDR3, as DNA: TGTGCCAGTAGTATACTGGGACAGGGCGCCGGCTACACCTTC. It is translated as CASSILGQGAGYTF.

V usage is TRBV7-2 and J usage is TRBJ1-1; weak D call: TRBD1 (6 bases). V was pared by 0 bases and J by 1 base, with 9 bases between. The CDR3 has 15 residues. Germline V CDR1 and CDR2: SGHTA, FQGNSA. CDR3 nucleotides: TGTGCCAGCAGCTTAGCGGGACAACGGAACACTGAAGCTTTCTTT. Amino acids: CASSLAGQRNTEAFF.

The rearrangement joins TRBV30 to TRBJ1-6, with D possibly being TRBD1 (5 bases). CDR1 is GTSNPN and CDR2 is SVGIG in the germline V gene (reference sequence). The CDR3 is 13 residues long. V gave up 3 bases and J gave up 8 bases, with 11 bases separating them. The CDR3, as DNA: TGTGCCTGGAGAATCGCGGGGGATTCACCCCTCCACTTT. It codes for CAWRIAGDSPLHF.

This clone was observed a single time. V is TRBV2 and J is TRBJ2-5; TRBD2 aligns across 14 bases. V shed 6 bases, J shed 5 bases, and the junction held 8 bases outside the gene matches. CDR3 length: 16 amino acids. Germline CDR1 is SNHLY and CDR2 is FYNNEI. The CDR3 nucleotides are TGTGCCAGCAGCCGACTAGCGGGGGGGCGCCGGGAGACCCAGTACTTC. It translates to CASSRLAGGRRETQYF.

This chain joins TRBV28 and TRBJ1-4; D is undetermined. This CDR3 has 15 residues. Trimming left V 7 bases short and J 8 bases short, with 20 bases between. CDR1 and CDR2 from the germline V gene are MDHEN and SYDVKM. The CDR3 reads CASNPLGEGREKLFF. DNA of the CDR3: TGTGCCAGCAACCCTCTCGGGGAGGGAAGAGAAAAACTGTTTTTT.

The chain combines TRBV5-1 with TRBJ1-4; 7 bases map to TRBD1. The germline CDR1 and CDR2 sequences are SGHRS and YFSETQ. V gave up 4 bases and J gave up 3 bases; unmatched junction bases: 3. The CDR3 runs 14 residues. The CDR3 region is CASSQGQPNEKLFF. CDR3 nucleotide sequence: TGCGCCAGCAGCCAGGGACAGCCTAATGAAAAACTGTTTTTT.

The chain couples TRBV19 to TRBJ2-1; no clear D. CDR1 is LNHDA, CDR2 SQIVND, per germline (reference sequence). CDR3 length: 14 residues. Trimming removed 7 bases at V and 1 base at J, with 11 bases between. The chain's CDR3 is CASTPRLSYNEQFF. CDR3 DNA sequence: TGTGCCAGTACCCCTAGACTGTCCTACAATGAGCAGTTCTTC.

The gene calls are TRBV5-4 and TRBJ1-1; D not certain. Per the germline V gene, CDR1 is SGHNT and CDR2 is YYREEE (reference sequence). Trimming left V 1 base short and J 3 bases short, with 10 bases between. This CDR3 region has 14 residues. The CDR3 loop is CASSLYGSYTEAFF. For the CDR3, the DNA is TGTGCCAGCAGCTTGTACGGTAGCTACACTGAAGCTTTCTTT.

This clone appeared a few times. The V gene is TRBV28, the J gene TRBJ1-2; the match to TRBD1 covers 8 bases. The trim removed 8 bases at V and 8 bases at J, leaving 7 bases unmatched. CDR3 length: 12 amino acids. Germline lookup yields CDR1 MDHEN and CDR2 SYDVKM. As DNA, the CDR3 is TGTGCCAGCGGTGACAGGGGAGAGGGCTACACCTTC. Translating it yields CASGDRGEGYTF.

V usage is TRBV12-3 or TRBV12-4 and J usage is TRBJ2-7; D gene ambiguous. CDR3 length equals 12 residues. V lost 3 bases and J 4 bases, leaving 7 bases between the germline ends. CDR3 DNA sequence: TGTGCCAGCAGTTTCCACGAGTACGAGCAGTACTTC. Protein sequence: CASSFHEYEQYF.

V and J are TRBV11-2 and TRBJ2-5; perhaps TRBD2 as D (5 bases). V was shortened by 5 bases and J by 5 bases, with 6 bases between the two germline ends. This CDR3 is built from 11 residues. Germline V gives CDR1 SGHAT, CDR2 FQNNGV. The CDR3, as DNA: TGTGCCAGCAGCCCGGGGGAGACCCAGTACTTC. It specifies CASSPGETQYF.

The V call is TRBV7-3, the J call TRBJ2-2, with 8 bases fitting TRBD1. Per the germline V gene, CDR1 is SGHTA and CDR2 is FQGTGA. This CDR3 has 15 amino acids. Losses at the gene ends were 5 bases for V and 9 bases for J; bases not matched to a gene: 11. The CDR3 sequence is CASSPGTGLGRELFF. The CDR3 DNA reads TGTGCCAGCAGCCCGGGGACAGGCTTGGGCCGGGAGCTGTTTTTT.

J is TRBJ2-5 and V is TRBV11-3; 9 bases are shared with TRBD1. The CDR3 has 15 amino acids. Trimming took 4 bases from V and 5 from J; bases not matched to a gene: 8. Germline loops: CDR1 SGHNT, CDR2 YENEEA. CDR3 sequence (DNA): TGTGCCAGCAGCTCCCCCGGGACAGGGTTTGAGACCCAGTACTTC. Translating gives CASSSPGTGFETQYF.

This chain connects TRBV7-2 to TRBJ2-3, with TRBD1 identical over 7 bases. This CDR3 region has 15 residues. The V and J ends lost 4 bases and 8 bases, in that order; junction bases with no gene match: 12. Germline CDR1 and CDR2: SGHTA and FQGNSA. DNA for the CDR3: TGTGCCAGCAGCTCGGGACAGAGGTTGAAGGTTACGCAGTATTTT. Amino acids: CASSSGQRLKVTQYF. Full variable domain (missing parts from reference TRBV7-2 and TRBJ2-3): GAGVSQSPSNKVTEKGKDVELRCDPISGHTALYWYRQSLGQGLEFLIYFQGNSAPDKSGLPSDRFSAERTGGSVSTLTIQRTQQEDSAVYLCASSSGQRLKVTQYFGPGTRLTVL.

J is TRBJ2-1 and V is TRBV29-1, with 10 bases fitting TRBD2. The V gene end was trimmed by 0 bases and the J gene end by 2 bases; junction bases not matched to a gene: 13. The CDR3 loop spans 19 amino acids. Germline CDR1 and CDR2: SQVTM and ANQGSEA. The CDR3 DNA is TGCAGCGTTGAAGAAGAGGCGAGCGGGAGGGCCTGGACCTACAATGAGCAGTTCTTC. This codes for CSVEEEASGRAWTYNEQFF.

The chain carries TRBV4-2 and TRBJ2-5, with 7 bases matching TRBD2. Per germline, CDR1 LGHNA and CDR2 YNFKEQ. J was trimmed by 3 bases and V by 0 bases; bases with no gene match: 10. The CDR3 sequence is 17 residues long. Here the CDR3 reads CASSQDLPGGGEETQYF. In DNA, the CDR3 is TGTGCCAGCAGCCAAGACCTCCCGGGAGGCGGGGAAGAGACCCAGTACTTC.